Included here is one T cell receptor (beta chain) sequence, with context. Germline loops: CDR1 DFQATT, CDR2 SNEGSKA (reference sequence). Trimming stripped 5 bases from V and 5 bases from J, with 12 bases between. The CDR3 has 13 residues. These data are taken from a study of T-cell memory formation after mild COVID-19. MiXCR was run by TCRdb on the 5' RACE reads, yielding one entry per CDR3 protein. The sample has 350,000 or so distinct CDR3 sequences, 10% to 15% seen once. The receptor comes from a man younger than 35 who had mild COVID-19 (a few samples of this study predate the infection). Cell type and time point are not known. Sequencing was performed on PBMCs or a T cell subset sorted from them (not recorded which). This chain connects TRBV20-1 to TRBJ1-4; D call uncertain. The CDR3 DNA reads TGCAGTGCTTCCCAATCGGGAAATGAAAAACTGTTTTTT. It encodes CSASQSGNEKLFF.